A selection of T cell receptor beta chains follows, all from one sample in a study of cytomegalovirus exposure and HLA in healthy donors. This table comes from immunoSEQ multiplex PCR, and its TCRdb copy is limited to in-frame clones, with some not included. This table has some 180,000 clones, 83% appearing once. Sequences were obtained from PBMCs. The receptors here all came from a man aged 40-55 years in good health and CMV-seropositive. CDR3s leave out the opening cysteine and the closing phenylalanine or tryptophan. The order of the fields is D gene, J gene, V gene, CDR3 protein. A D gene is named only where the DNA matches it firmly.

TRBD2 | TRBJ2-1 | TRBV19 | ASSISGTSGSDEQF
. | TRBJ2-7 | TRBV28 | ASSLLGGGEQY
. | TRBJ1-5 | TRBV7-8 | ASSKDSENQPQH
. | TRBJ2-3 | TRBV21-1 | ASKNTGTPNSLHTQY
. | TRBJ1-4 | TRBV7-2 | ASSSTVATNEKLF
TRBD1 | TRBJ2-7 | TRBV27 | ASSQATGTGGNEQY
TRBD1 | TRBJ1-1 | TRBV7-9 | ASSLVGDREAF
. | TRBJ2-7 | TRBV28 | ASSLVESSYEQY
TRBD1 | TRBJ1-2 | TRBV5-1 | ASSWGDSNPGGYT
. | TRBJ1-5 | TRBV6-1 | ASRAPGSNQPQH
TRBD2 | TRBJ2-1 | TRBV5-6 | ASTLVAGANYNEQF
. | TRBJ2-5 | TRBV7-7 | ASSLDRGLGRTQY
TRBD2 | TRBJ2-2 | TRBV7-7 | AGSPSGRTTGELF
TRBD1 | TRBJ1-1 | TRBV18 | ASSPPPHRTGGLNTEAF
. | TRBJ2-7 | TRBV28 | ASSPERGGGTYEQY
TRBD2 | TRBJ2-6 | TRBV11-2 | ASSSGLAAHSGANVLT
TRBD2 | TRBJ2-7 | TRBV27 | ASSSSGRAYEQY
TRBD1 | TRBJ2-2 | TRBV6-6 | ASRRRGNGELF
. | TRBJ1-2 | TRBV5-1 | ASSLEAGGNPFNYGYT
. | TRBJ1-1 | TRBV4-1 | AATYAPNTGTEAF
. | TRBJ1-4 | TRBV9 | ASSVQGSNEKLF
TRBD1 | TRBJ2-5 | TRBV27 | ASSQTGQETQY
. | TRBJ2-7 | TRBV21-1 | ASSKEDDGAYEQY
. | TRBJ2-3 | TRBV4-1 | ASSPSGNTQY
TRBD2 | TRBJ2-1 | TRBV29-1 | SVGSSGSSYNEQF
. | TRBJ1-3 | TRBV29-1 | SVTGGNTIY
TRBD1 | TRBJ1-5 | TRBV7-2 | ASSIGTVINQPQH
. | TRBJ2-5 | TRBV7-2 | ASSFKTSNEQY
. | TRBJ2-7 | TRBV28 | ASFGGDVLRGLYEQY
. | TRBJ2-7 | TRBV11-3 | ASSLGGQYEQY
TRBD1 | TRBJ2-7 | TRBV7-9 | ASSFPDRGIYEQY
TRBD1 | TRBJ1-1 | TRBV7-2 | ASSISGTGATEAF
TRBD2 | TRBJ2-1 | TRBV19 | ASSIGGTSGRFGQF
. | TRBJ1-1 | TRBV28 | ASGWGRTPSGTEAF
. | TRBJ1-2 | TRBV2 | ASSEGSGTYGYT
TRBD2 | . | TRBV5-8 | ASSWEAGVFYEQY
. | TRBJ2-3 | TRBV11-3 | ASSLSSADTQY
TRBD2 | TRBJ2-6 | TRBV28 | ASSFTSGGANVLT
. | TRBJ2-7 | TRBV6-6 | ASSSLRAGAYEQY
. | TRBJ2-2 | TRBV5-1 | ASSLGAWANTGELF
TRBD1 | TRBJ1-5 | TRBV5-5 | ASSPSPDRAEPQH
TRBD1 | TRBJ1-1 | TRBV13 | ASSFPGTANTEAF
TRBD1 | TRBJ2-5 | TRBV30 | ACTDRGQETQY
TRBD1 | TRBJ1-1 | TRBV10-2 | ASSADRAEITEAF
TRBD1 | TRBJ2-7 | TRBV5-1 | ASSYQGTGPYEQY
. | TRBJ2-5 | TRBV2 | ASSEEAGETQY
TRBD2 | TRBJ2-1 | TRBV7-9 | ASSSGLAGAKREQF
. | TRBJ2-2 | TRBV6-1 | ASMPGFTNTGELF
TRBD1 | TRBJ1-1 | TRBV11-2 | ASSHRGPGTEAF
TRBD1 | TRBJ2-4 | TRBV5-1 | ASSFGQADPNIQY
. | TRBJ2-7 | TRBV11-3 | ASSLGTGVGYEQY
. | TRBJ1-2 | TRBV5-1 | ASSVGVLGGYT
TRBD1 | TRBJ1-1 | TRBV10-3 | ATSPSGQTMNTEAF
. | TRBJ1-1 | TRBV2 | ASSNGGNTEAF